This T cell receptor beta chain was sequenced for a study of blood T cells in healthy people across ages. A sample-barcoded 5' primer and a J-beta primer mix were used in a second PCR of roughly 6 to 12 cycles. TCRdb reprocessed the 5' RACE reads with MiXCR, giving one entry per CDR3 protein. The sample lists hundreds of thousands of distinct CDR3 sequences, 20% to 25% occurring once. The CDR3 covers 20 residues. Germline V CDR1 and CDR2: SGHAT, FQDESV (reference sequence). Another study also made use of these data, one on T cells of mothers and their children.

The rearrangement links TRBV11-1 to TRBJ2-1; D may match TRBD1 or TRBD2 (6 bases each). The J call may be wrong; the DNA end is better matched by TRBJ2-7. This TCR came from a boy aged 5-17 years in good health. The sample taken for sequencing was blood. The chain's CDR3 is CASSLDMLNAVPGAEYEQYF. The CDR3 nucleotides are TGTGCCAGCAGCTTAGATATGTTGAACGCGGTACCGGGGGCGGAATACGAGCAGTACTTC.